One TCR beta chain is described in this entry. Its matching antigen is unknown. The data belong to a study of T cell repertoires in cytomegalovirus infection. Study context: The public TCR beta signatures pointed to both CMV infection and matching HLA type.

Trimming pared 5 bases from V and 5 bases from J, leaving 21 bases between. This CDR3 is built from 16 residues. CDR1 SGHVS and CDR2 FNYEAQ come from the germline V gene. TCRdb recomputed calls from the reads with MiXCR, one row per CDR3 protein. The table lists 250,000 or so distinct CDR3 sequences, over 15% of them singletons. Study observations and caveats: HLA-C-restricted CMV-specific TCR beta clonotypes prevailed in the ex vivo response. Frequencies of public TCR beta families were cumulated, and this identified carriers of CMV plus the relevant HLA.

This chain joins TRBV7-6 and TRBJ2-5; perhaps TRBD2 as D (5 bases). This TCR derives from a human donor in good health (CMV status not recorded). Some clones in this sample may be carry-over from other donors' samples. Sequenced sample: CD8+ T cells from PBMCs. The CDR3 loop reads CASSDAPAPRRETQYF. In DNA, the CDR3 is TGTGCCAGCAGCGATGCACCGGCACCGAGGAGGGAGACCCAGTACTTC.